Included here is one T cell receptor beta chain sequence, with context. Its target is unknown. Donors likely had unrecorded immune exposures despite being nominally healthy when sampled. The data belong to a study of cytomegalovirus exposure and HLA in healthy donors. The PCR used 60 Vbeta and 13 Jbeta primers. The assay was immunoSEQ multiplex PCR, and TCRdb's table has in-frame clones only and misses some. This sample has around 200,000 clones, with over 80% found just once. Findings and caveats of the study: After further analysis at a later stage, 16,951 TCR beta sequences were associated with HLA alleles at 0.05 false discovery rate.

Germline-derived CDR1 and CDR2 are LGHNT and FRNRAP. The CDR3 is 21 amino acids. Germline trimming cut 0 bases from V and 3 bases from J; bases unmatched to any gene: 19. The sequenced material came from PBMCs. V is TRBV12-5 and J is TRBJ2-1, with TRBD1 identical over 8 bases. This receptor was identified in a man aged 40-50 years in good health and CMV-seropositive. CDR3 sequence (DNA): TGTGCTAGTGGTTTGGTCAACAGGGGGATAACGGGGACCCTAGGCTACAATGAGCAGTTCTTC. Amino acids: CASGLVNRGITGTLGYNEQFF.